This entry is about one T cell receptor beta chain. This clone came up once. Its binding antigen is unknown. Within one base of it there is no much larger clone, and no base qualities were kept. Each donor gave one peripheral blood draw, about 100 mL on average, collected into heparinised tubes. A BD FACSAria II was used to sort naive, central memory, regulatory and stem cell-like memory CD4+ T cells with a panel that included CD45RO, CCR7, CD25, CD127, CD95 and CD27. Every sorted population had a purity above 95%. PBMCs were isolated immediately by Lymphoprep density gradient centrifugation and stained directly without culture. So that batch effects would be minimized, each experiment stained and sorted samples in pairs, pairing one healthy donor with one patient. Trimming at the junction amounts to 6 bases on V and 2 bases on J, and the germline ends lie 14 bases apart. Including cysteine and phenylalanine, the CDR3 has 15 amino acids. Only the CDR3 portion is preserved as DNA: 45 bases, with reading frame beginning at the first base. CDR1 and CDR2 (MNHNY, SVGAGI) derive from the germline V gene (reference sequence).

This record comes from a study of beta chain features in type 1 diabetes (dated by TCRdb to 2016 to 2019). In the study overall: Patients and healthy donors did not differ in mean age, gender distribution, total cell number or subset yield. A total of around 110,000,000 sorted cells were examined across all samples, and a strong correlation was observed between cell number per subset and RNA yield. The study compared the TCRB repertoires of sorted circulating CD4+ T cell subsets in recently diagnosed type 1 diabetes patients with those in matched healthy donors. Regulatory and stem cell-like memory subsets were obtained from only 8 patients and roughly 8 healthy donors, while naive and central memory subsets were obtained from all 28 donors.

All of the isolated RNA was reverse transcribed with the High Capacity cDNA Reverse Transcription Kit, so expressed TCRB transcripts were sequenced. Naive, central memory and regulatory T cell samples underwent deep immunoSEQ sequencing, averaging about 3.5 million total reads per sample. Sorted cells were lysed in RLT buffer and RNA was extracted with DNase-treated RNeasy Micro or Mini kits, depending on cell number. To prevent cross-contamination, each cell subset was processed individually, whereas patient and healthy donor samples were processed jointly. The immunoSEQ multiplex PCR was used to amplify TCRB sequences from cDNA, generating 87-bp fragments that spanned the CDR3 region. The amplicons were sequenced using the Illumina HiSeq platform. The source study handled its data this way. PCR bias was computationally corrected using synthetic template baselines, reads within Hamming distance 2 were collapsed, and singletons that could not be merged were discarded. Reads were aligned against IMGT to assign V, D and J genes, CDR3 length and insertions or deletions at six rearrangement sites. Within each subset, clonotype counts were normalized to sorted cell number, after which true diversity and Gini coefficients were computed with the tcR R package. The overlap coefficient, calculated on TCRB nucleotide sequences, was used to measure repertoire sharing. TCRdb obtained this table from immuneACCESS and retained in-frame rearrangements with V and J assigned. These tables miss some clones; where compared with another copy, unresolved V genes account for less than half of the shortfall, and the remainder is unexplained. For V, J and clone size, that table is used; D and trimming come from the DNA. Counted in this sample were under 200,000 clones; about 8.1% of them appeared once. Over 0.5% of the sample lies in the top ten.

The study at large found these results: The naive, central memory and regulatory TCRB repertoires appeared to resemble one another more closely among patients than among healthy donors. HLA sub-analyses involved small numbers of individuals, so any influence of HLA type on TCRB rearrangement remained unresolved. At VDJ recombination sites, patients with type 1 diabetes made fewer insertions and deleted more nucleotides, a pattern implying thymic rearrangement abnormalities. In all four CD4+ subsets, TCRB CDR3 length was moderately but significantly shorter in type 1 diabetes patients. Because cDNA was sequenced instead of genomic DNA, activated cells with high expression could be over-represented, although the groups did not differ in activation or CD3 levels. Shorter templates might be favored by PCR, yet because patient and control samples were amplified and corrected together, any such skew would affect both groups equally.

Sequences were obtained from central memory CD4+ T cells from blood. In this chain, TRBV6-6 is recombined with TRBJ2-1; the D segment cannot be called with confidence. This TCR was recovered from a woman between 18 and 30 years old with type 1 diabetes. The sequenced DNA: TGTGCCAGCAGCCGTGTGCGGCACACCTACAATGAGCAGTTCTTC. Translated, this gives CASSRVRHTYNEQFF.